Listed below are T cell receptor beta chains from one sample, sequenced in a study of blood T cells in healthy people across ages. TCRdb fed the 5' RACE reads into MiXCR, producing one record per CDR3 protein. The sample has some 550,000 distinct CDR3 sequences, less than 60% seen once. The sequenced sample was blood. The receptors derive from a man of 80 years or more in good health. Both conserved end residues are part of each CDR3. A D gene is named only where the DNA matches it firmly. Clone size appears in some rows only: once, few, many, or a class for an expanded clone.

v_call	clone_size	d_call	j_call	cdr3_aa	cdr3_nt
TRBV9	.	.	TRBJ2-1	CASSVATAGDEQFF	TGTGCCAGCAGCGTAGCTACGGCAGGCGATGAGCAGTTCTTC
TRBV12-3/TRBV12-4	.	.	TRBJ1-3	CASSLVDRAGNTIYF	TGTGCCAGCAGTTTGGTGGACCGCGCTGGAAACACCATATATTTT
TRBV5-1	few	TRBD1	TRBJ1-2	CASSTGDRGHYGYTF	TGCGCCAGCAGCACGGGGGACAGGGGACACTATGGCTACACCTTC
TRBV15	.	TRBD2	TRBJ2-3	CATQISPLGDYSTDTQYF	TGTGCCACCCAGATCTCCCCGTTGGGGGACTATAGCACAGATACGCAGTATTTT
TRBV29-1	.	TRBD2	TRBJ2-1	CSVEELADNEQFF	TGCAGCGTTGAAGAACTAGCGGACAATGAGCAGTTCTTC
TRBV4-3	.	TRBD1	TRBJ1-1	CASSLLGDREAFF	TGCGCCAGCAGCCTCCTGGGGGACAGAGAAGCTTTCTTT
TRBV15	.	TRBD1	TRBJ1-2	CATSRVPQGARGYTF	TGTGCCACCAGCAGAGTTCCACAGGGGGCTCGAGGCTACACCTTC
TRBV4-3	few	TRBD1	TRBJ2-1	CASSQDQGASNEQFF	TGCGCCAGCAGCCAAGATCAGGGGGCGAGCAATGAGCAGTTCTTC
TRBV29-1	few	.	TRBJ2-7	CSVDVAGDTYEQYF	TGCAGCGTCGACGTCGCAGGGGATACCTACGAGCAGTACTTC
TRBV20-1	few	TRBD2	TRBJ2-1	CSASPSGMGNNEQFF	TGCAGTGCTAGTCCTAGCGGGATGGGGAACAATGAGCAGTTCTTC
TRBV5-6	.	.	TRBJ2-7	CASSLARGPEYF	TGTGCCAGCAGCTTGGCCCGGGGCCCGGAGTACTTC
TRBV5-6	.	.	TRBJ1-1	CASSFRDNPWNTEAFF	TGTGCCAGCAGCTTTAGGGACAACCCTTGGAACACTGAAGCTTTCTTT
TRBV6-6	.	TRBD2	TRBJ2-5	CATREGGYQETQYF	TGTGCCACGCGGGAGGGAGGGTACCAAGAGACCCAGTACTTC
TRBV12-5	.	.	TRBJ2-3	CATRRGFPDTQYF	TGTGCTACCCGGAGGGGGTTCCCAGATACGCAGTATTTT
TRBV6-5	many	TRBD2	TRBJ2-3	CASSYLSGLAGGPIADTQYF	TGTGCCAGCAGTTACCTTAGCGGACTAGCGGGAGGGCCTATCGCAGATACGCAGTATTTT
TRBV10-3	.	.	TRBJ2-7	CAISVVDTGGEQYF	TGTGCCATCAGTGTGGTGGACACCGGGGGCGAGCAGTACTTC
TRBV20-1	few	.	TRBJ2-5	CSARALLDSSTQYF	TGCAGTGCTAGAGCCCTACTAGATTCTTCGACCCAGTACTTC
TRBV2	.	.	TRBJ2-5	CASNSRDTQETQYF	TGTGCCAGCAACTCCCGGGACACTCAAGAGACCCAGTACTTC
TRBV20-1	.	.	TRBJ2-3	CSARNIRYSTDTQYF	TGCAGTGCTCGAAATATACGATACAGCACAGATACGCAGTATTTT
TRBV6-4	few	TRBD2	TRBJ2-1	CASSLGGRPNEQFF	TGTGCCAGCAGTTTAGGCGGGAGGCCGAATGAGCAGTTCTTC
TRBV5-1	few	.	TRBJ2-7	CASSKDSGTAEQYF	TGCGCCAGCAGCAAGGACAGTGGGACCGCCGAGCAGTACTTC
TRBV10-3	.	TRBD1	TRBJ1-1	CAIKGAGSTTEAFF	TGTGCCATCAAGGGGGCAGGGTCCACCACTGAAGCTTTCTTT
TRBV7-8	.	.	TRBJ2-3	CATSTQGNTQYF	TGTGCCACCTCAACCCAGGGGAATACGCAGTATTTT
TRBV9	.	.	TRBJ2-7	CASSAVAGYNEQYF	TGTGCCAGCAGCGCAGTAGCAGGTTACAATGAGCAGTACTTC
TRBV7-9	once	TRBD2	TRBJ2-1	CASSHGGGRLEEQFF	TGTGCCAGCAGCCACGGGGGGGGGAGGTTAGAGGAGCAGTTCTTC
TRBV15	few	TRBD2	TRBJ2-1	CATSRVTSGSYNEQFF	TGTGCCACCAGCAGAGTTACTAGCGGTAGCTACAATGAGCAGTTCTTC
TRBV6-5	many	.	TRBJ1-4	CASSGGRPEKLFF	TGTGCCAGCAGTGGGGGAAGACCTGAAAAACTGTTTTTT
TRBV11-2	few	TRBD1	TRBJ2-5	CASSSQIPTGQETQYF	TGTGCCAGCAGCTCCCAAATCCCGACAGGGCAAGAGACCCAGTACTTC
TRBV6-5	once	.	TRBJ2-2	CASSRGVANTGELFF	TGTGCCAGCAGCCGAGGGGTCGCCAACACCGGGGAGCTGTTTTTT
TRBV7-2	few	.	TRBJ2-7	CASSLSTGFSYEQYF	TGTGCCAGCAGCTTATCGACAGGCTTCTCCTACGAGCAGTACTTC
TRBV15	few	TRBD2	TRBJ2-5	CATSLSSGGQETQYF	TGTGCCACCAGTCTCTCCAGCGGGGGCCAAGAGACCCAGTACTTC
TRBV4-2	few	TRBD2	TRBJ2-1	CASSQEAGGAYNEQFF	TGTGCCAGCAGCCAAGAGGCGGGAGGGGCCTACAATGAGCAGTTCTTC
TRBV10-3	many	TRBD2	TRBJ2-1	CAIKSGGGYNEQFF	TGTGCCATCAAAAGCGGGGGGGGCTACAATGAGCAGTTCTTC
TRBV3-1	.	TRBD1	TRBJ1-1	CASSPTGGEAFF	TGTGCCAGCAGTCCGACAGGGGGTGAAGCTTTCTTT
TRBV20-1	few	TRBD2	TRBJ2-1	CSASATTGLADNEQFF	TGCAGTGCTAGCGCTACTACCGGGCTAGCGGACAATGAGCAGTTCTTC
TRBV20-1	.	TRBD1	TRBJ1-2	CSASTRGSRDRDGYGYTF	TGCAGTGCTTCAACGAGGGGGTCCCGGGACAGGGATGGCTATGGCTACACCTTC
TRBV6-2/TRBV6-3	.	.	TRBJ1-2	CASTDANTHGYTF	TGTGCCAGCACCGATGCTAACACGCACGGCTACACCTTC
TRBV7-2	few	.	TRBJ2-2	CASSSITRTQNTGELFF	TGTGCCAGCAGCTCAATTACACGGACCCAGAACACCGGGGAGCTGTTTTTT
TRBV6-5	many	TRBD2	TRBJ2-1	CASRWTSGLSYNEQFF	TGTGCCAGCAGATGGACTAGCGGGCTCTCCTACAATGAGCAGTTCTTC
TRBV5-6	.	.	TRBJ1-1	CASSSEWNTEAFF	TGTGCCAGCAGCTCGGAGTGGAACACTGAAGCTTTCTTT
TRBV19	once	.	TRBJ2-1	CASSIVERPYNEQFF	TGTGCCAGTAGTATAGTAGAACGGCCCTACAATGAGCAGTTCTTC